These 14 T cell receptor beta chains came from one sample sequenced in a study of blood T cells in healthy people across ages (dated by TCRdb to the mid-2010s). The library was obtained by 5' RACE. Instrument on record: Illumina HiSeq 2500. A second PCR of about 7 to 12 cycles was run with a J-beta primer mix and a sample-barcoded 5' primer. Using fastp trimming at Q25 and MiXCR clonotype assembly, TCRdb reanalyzed the public sequencing data and kept in-frame beta chains. Entries that share a CDR3 protein sequence are merged under the most common genes and DNA. For this sample there are about 1.1 million distinct CDR3 sequences; around two fifths appear just once. In total, the top ten clones hold roughly 13% of the sample. The sample was blood. Every receptor here comes from a man aged 18 to 30 in good health.

This rearrangement joins TRBV7-8 to TRBJ2-1; the match to TRBD2 covers 13 bases. CDR1 and CDR2 from the germline V gene are SGHVS and FQNEAQ. The J segment lost 7 bases and the V segment lost 0 bases, leaving 6 bases of the junction unmatched. The CDR3 has 17 residues. Here the CDR3 DNA reads TGTGCCAGCAGCTTAGCCCGGACTAGCGGGGGTAAAAATGAGCAGTTCTTC. Its protein product is CASSLARTSGGKNEQFF.

This clonotype was seen a handful of times. The rearrangement links TRBV12-3 or TRBV12-4 to TRBJ2-5; 11 nucleotides align to TRBD1. The J call may be in error: the DNA end matches TRBJ2-7 better. The CDR3 contains 15 residues. This chain's CDR3 is CASSPSGTGGYEQYF. CDR3 sequence (DNA): TGTGCCAGCAGTCCATCCGGGACAGGGGGCTACGAGCAGTACTTC.

V usage is TRBV20-1 and J usage is TRBJ2-1; D may match TRBD1 or TRBD2 (5 bases each). Germline lookup yields CDR1 DFQATT and CDR2 SNEGSKA (reference sequence). The CDR3 consists of 16 residues. Trimming left V 2 bases short and J 6 bases short, with 20 bases between. The DNA for the CDR3 is TGCAGTGCTAGATGGGGAGAGGGACCCCGACTCAATGAGCAGTTCTTC. It is translated as CSARWGEGPRLNEQFF.

V and J are TRBV3-1 and TRBJ1-3, with a weak D call TRBD1 (5 bases). With 0 bases removed from V and 8 bases from J, the gap between germline ends came to 8 bases. CDR1 is LGHDT and CDR2 is YNNKEL in the germline V gene (reference sequence). This CDR3 has 13 amino acids. The CDR3 here is CASSQDRGYTIYF. Here the CDR3 DNA reads TGTGCCAGCAGCCAAGATAGGGGATACACCATATATTTT.

This clonotype was picked up a small number of times. This chain connects TRBV10-3 to TRBJ2-5, with 8 bases matching TRBD2. V dropped 2 bases and J dropped 1; count of bases not matched to a gene: 3. Germline V CDR1 and CDR2: ENHRY, SYGVKD. This CDR3 comprises 15 residues. The CDR3 nucleotides read TGTGCCATCAGTGAGCGGGGGGGGGTCCAAGAGACCCAGTACTTC. This translates into CAISERGGVQETQYF.

The chain is built from TRBV27 and TRBJ2-2; D is unclear. CDR1 and CDR2 from the germline V gene are MNHEY and SMNVEV (reference sequence). V lost 9 bases and J 6 bases, leaving 14 bases between the germline ends. The CDR3 is 13 amino acids. The CDR3 is CARRTGPAGELFF. The CDR3 DNA is TGTGCCAGGAGGACGGGTCCGGCCGGGGAGCTGTTTTTT.

This clonotype was found a few times. This chain uses TRBV10-3 with TRBJ2-5; D is undetermined. Germline V gene lookup returns CDR1 ENHRY and CDR2 SYGVKD. The CDR3 runs 14 residues. The V and J ends lost 10 bases and 5 bases respectively, with 20 bases between them. CDR3: CATNPGPSGETQYF. The CDR3 nucleotides read TGTGCCACTAACCCAGGCCCTTCCGGTGAGACCCAGTACTTC.

To note about this clonotype: This may stem from a read error, because a much larger clone lies one nucleotide away. The chain's CDR3 is CASRVGRNYGYTF. As DNA, the CDR3 is TGTGCCAGCAGGGTGGGCAGAAACTATGGCTACACCTTC. V usage is TRBV7-2 and J usage is TRBJ1-2; D gene uncertain. The CDR3 has 13 residues. Trimming removed 6 bases from V and 2 bases from J, with 10 bases in between. CDR1 is SGHTA and CDR2 is FQGNSA in the germline V gene.

The chain joins TRBV20-1 to TRBJ1-3, with unresolved D. Trimming stripped 0 bases from V and 0 bases from J, with 15 bases between. This CDR3 has 17 residues. Germline CDR1 is DFQATT and CDR2 is SNEGSKA (reference sequence). The CDR3: CSARDRWRADSGNTIYF. In nucleotides, the CDR3 is TGCAGTGCTAGAGATCGGTGGAGGGCCGACTCTGGAAACACCATATATTTT.

The chain employs TRBV20-1 and TRBJ2-3; D might be TRBD2 (6 bases). Germline lookup yields CDR1 DFQATT and CDR2 SNEGSKA (reference sequence). The CDR3 is 13 residues long. The ends were cut back, 7 bases at V and 4 bases at J, with 15 bases in the middle. The DNA for the CDR3 is TGCAGTGTGAGACCGGGGACTGCAGATACGCAGTATTTT. Translating gives CSVRPGTADTQYF.

As to this clonotype: One end of the junction is discordant with germline, which a read error may explain. The chain links TRBV5-1 to TRBJ1-2; no reliable D call. Germline V CDR1 and CDR2: SGHRS, YFSETQ. CDR3 length: 14 amino acids. CDR3 sequence (DNA): TGCACCAGCACCTCCGGAGGGCTCGGATATGGCTACACCTTC. This gives the protein CTSTSGGLGYGYTF.

The chain recombines TRBV20-1 with TRBJ1-2, with D possibly TRBD1 on 6 matching bases. Germline CDR1 and CDR2: DFQATT and SNEGSKA (reference sequence). V was shortened by 6 bases and J by 4 bases, with 18 bases between the two germline ends. CDR3 size: 14 residues. CDR3 sequence reads: CSAYRGQSIYGYTF. The CDR3 DNA reads TGCAGTGCCTACAGAGGACAGTCGATCTATGGCTACACCTTC.

This clonotype was counted many times. V and J are TRBV20-1 and TRBJ2-7; 7 nucleotides align to TRBD2. The CDR3 sequence is 14 residues long. CDR1 and CDR2 (germline): DFQATT, SNEGSKA (reference sequence). V gave up 6 bases and J gave up 4 bases; unmatched junction bases: 12. The CDR3 nucleotides read TGCAGTGCCCACCCCTTAGGCGGGGGTTACGAGCAGTACTTC. This gives the protein CSAHPLGGGYEQYF.

The rearrangement links TRBV13 to TRBJ2-5; TRBD1 might be the D (6 bases). V was clipped by 5 bases and J by 11 bases, with 27 bases between them. Germline lookup yields CDR1 PRHDT and CDR2 FYEKMQ (reference sequence). The CDR3 consists of 16 residues. The DNA of the CDR3 is TGTGCCAGCAGCCCGACACAGGGTTCCCCACACAATGAGCAGTACTTC. Residues: CASSPTQGSPHNEQYF.